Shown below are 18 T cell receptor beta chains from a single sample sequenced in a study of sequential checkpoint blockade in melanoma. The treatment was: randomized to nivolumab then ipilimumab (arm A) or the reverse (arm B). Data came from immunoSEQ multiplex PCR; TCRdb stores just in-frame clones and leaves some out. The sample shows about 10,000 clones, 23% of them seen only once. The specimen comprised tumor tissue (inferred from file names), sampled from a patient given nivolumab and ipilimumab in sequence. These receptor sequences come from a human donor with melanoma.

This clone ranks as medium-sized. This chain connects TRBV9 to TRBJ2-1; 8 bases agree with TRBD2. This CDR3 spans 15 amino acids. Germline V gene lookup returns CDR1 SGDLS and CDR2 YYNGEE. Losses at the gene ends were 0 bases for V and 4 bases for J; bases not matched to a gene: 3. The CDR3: CASSVESGGYNEQFF. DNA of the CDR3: TGTGCCAGCAGCGTAGAGAGCGGGGGATACAATGAGCAGTTCTTC.

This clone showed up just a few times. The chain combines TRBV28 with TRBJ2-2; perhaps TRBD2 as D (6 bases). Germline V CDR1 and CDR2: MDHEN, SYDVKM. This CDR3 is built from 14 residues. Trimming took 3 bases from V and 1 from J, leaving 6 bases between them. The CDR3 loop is CASSLGGNTGELFF. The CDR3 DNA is TGTGCCAGCAGTTTGGGAGGGAACACCGGGGAGCTGTTTTTT.

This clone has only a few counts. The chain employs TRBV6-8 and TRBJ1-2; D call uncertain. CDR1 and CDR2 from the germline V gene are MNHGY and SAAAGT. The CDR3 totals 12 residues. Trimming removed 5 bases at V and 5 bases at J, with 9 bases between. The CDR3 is CASSPVGYGYTF. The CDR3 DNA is TGTGCCAGCAGTCCGGTGGGTTATGGCTACACCTTC.

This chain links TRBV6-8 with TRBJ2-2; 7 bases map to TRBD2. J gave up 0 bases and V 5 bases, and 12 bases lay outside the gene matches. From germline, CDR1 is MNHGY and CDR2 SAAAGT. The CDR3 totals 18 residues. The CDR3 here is CASSAMGGPYANTGELFF. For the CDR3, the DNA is TGTGCCAGCAGTGCAATGGGAGGGCCCTACGCGAACACCGGGGAGCTGTTTTTT.

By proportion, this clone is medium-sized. In nucleotides, the CDR3 is TGTGCCATCAGTGAGTCCGGGGGTATAGATACGCAGTATTTT. It specifies CAISESGGIDTQYF. J is TRBJ2-3 and V is TRBV10-3; a weak D match, TRBD2 (6 bases). Germline CDR1 and CDR2: ENHRY and SYGVKD. The CDR3 totals 14 residues. V lost 0 bases, J lost 5 bases, and 9 bases lay in between.

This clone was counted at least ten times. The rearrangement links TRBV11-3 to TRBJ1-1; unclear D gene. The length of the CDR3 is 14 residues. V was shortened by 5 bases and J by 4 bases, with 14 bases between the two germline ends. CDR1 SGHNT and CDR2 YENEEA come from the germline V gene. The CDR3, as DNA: TGTGCCAGCAGCACAGAGGGTATTGGCACTGAAGCTTTCTTT. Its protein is CASSTEGIGTEAFF. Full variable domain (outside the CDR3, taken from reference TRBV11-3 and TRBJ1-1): EAGVVQSPRYKIIEKKQPVAFWCNPISGHNTLYWYLQNLGQGPELLIRYENEEAVDDSQLPKDRFSAERLKGVDSTLKIQPAELGDSAVYLCASSTEGIGTEAFFGQGTRLTVV.

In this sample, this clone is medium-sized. CDR3 amino acids: CASSQVAKMGYGYTF. Here the CDR3 DNA reads TGTGCCAGCAGCCAAGTCGCGAAAATGGGCTATGGCTACACCTTC. The V and J genes are TRBV11-3 and TRBJ1-2; D is uncertain. Germline lookup yields CDR1 SGHNT and CDR2 YENEEA. The CDR3 runs 15 residues. V was trimmed by 5 bases and J by 4 bases, leaving 17 bases between them.

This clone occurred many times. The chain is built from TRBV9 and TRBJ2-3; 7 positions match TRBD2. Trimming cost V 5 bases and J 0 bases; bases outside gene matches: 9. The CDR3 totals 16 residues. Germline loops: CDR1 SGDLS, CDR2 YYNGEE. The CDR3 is CASSEVGLESTDTQYF. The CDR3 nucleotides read TGTGCCAGCAGTGAAGTTGGACTAGAGAGCACAGATACGCAGTATTTT.

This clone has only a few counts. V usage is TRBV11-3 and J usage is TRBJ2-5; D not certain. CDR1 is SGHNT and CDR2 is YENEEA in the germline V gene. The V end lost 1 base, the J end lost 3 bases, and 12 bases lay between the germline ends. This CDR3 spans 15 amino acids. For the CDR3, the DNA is TGTGCCAGCAGCTTAGTTGGCGCGATAGAAGAGACCCAGTACTTC. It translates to CASSLVGAIEETQYF.

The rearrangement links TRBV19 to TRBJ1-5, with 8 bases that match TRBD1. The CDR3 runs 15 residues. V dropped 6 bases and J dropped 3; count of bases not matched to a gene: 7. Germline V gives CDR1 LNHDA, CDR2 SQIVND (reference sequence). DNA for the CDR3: TGTGCCAGTAGCATGGGGACAGGCCCCAATCAGCCCCAGCATTTT. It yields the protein CASSMGTGPNQPQHF.

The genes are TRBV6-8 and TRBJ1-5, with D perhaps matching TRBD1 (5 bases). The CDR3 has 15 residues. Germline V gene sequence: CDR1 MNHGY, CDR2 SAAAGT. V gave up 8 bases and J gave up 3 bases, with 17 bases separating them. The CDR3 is CASLRGGALNQPQHF. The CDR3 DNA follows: TGTGCCAGCCTTAGGGGCGGAGCCCTCAATCAGCCCCAGCATTTT.

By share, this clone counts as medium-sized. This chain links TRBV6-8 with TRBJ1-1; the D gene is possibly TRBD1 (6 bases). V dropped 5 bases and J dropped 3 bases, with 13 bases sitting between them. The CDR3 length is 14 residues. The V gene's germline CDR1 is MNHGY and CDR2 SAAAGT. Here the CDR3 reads CASSRGAGDTEAFF. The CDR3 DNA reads TGTGCCAGCAGTAGAGGAGCAGGGGACACTGAAGCTTTCTTT.

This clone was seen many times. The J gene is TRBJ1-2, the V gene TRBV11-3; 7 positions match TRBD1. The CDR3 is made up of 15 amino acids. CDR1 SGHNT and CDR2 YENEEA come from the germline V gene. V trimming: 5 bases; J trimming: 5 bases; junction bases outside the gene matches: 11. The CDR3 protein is CASSGPQGRRYGYTF. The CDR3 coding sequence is TGTGCCAGCAGCGGACCACAGGGGCGGAGGTATGGCTACACCTTC.

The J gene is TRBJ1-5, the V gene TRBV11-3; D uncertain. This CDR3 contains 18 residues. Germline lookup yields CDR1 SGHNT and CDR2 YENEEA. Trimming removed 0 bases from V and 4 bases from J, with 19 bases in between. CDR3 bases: TGTGCCAGCAGCTTAGATTGTGAAGGCGAGGGCCCAAATCAGCCCCAGCATTTT. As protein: CASSLDCEGEGPNQPQHF.

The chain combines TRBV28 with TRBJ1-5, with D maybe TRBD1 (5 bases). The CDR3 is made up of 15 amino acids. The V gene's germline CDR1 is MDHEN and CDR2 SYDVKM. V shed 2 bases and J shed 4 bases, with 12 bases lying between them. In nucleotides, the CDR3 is TGTGCCAGCAGTTTAATCTGGGGGGGAAATCAGCCCCAGCATTTT. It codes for CASSLIWGGNQPQHF.

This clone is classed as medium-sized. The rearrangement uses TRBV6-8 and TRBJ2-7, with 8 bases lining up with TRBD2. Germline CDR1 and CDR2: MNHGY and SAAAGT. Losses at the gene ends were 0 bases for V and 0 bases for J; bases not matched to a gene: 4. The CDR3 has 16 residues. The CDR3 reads CASSYSPSGRSYEQYF. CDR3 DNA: TGTGCCAGCAGTTACTCGCCTAGCGGGCGCTCCTACGAGCAGTACTTC.

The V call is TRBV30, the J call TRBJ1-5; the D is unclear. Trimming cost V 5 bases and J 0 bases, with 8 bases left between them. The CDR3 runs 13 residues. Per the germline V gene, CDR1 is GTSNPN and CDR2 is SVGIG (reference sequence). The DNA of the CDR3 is TGTGCCTGGGGTCTAAGTAGCAATCAGCCCCAGCATTTT. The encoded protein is CAWGLSSNQPQHF.

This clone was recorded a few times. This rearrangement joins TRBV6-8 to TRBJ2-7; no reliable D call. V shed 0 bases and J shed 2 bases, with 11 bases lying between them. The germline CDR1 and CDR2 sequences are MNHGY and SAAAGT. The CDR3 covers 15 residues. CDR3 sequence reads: CASSYSRPDTYEQYF. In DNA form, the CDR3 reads TGTGCCAGCAGTTACTCGAGGCCAGACACCTACGAGCAGTACTTC.